This T cell receptor beta chain was recorded in a study of blood T cell repertoires in COVID-19. The overall study: COVID-19 samples from acute and convalescent phases originated in the United States, Italy and Spain. Nucleic acid was either cDNA or gDNA, and it came from T cells, B-cell-depleted T cells, or PBMCs.

Original processing methods: From reference gene primer amplification, estimates of nucleated cell counts were derived. Sequencing used immunoSEQ multiplex PCR; TCRdb keeps in-frame clones, though not all of them. For V, J and clone size, that table is used; D and trimming come from the DNA. Found here are approximately 260,000 clones, around 87% of them singletons; the top ten hold 7.2%. The sample consisted of peripheral blood. The source of this sequence is a man between 60 and 75 years old who had recovered from COVID-19.

CDR3 in DNA: TGTGCCAGCAGCCATTACAGGGGGCCTAGCGGGGAGCTGTTTTTT. Its translation is CASSHYRGPSGELFF. The J gene is TRBJ2-2, the V gene TRBV7-2, with 9 nucleotides matching TRBD1. Per the germline V gene, CDR1 is SGHTA and CDR2 is FQGNSA. This CDR3 has 15 residues. V shed 5 bases and J 7 bases; nucleotides not matched to a gene: 8.